In this sample, the clone carrying this TCR beta chain turned up a few times. The data were taken from a study of blood T cells in healthy people across ages. PCR was performed a second time for roughly 6 to 12 cycles using a sample-barcoded 5' primer and a J-beta primer mix. One entry per CDR3 protein, called by TCRdb with MiXCR from the 5' RACE reads. The top ten clones hold 15% to 20% of a sample with 920,000 or so distinct CDR3 sequences, 45% of them seen once. The CDR3 has 17 amino acids. The trim removed 4 bases at V and 6 bases at J, leaving 17 bases unmatched. The germline V gene encodes CDR1 SGHDN and CDR2 FVKESK.

The V and J genes are TRBV14 and TRBJ1-2; 7 bases line up with TRBD1. Sequencing was performed on blood. The clonotype comes from a woman aged 60-75 years in good health. Here the CDR3 DNA reads TGTGCCAGCAGCCCTAGCCCTCCGGACAGGATTAAGGATGGCTACACCTTC. It translates to CASSPSPPDRIKDGYTF. The full variable domain, in which reference TRBV14 and TRBJ1-2 provide the parts outside the CDR3, is EAGVTQFPSHSVIEKGQTVTLRCDPISGHDNLYWYRRVMGKEIKFLLHFVKESKQDESGMPNNRFLAERTGGTYSTLKVQPAELEDSGVYFCASSPSPPDRIKDGYTFGSGTRLTVV.